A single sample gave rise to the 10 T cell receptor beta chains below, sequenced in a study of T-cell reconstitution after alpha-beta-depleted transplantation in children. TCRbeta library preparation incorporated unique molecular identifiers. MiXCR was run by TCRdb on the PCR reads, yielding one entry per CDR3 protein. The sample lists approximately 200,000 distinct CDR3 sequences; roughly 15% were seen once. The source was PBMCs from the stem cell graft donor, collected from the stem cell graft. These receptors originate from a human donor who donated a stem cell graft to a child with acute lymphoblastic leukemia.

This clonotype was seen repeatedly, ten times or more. In DNA form, the CDR3 reads TGCAGTGCTTTAGTCCCCTCTGGGGCCAACGTCCTGACTTTC. Translated, it gives CSALVPSGANVLTF. The rearrangement joins TRBV20-1 to TRBJ2-6, with D unclear. The CDR3 runs 14 residues. The germline V gene has CDR1 DFQATT and CDR2 SNEGSKA (reference sequence). V lost 5 bases to trimming and J lost 0 bases, with 8 bases between them.

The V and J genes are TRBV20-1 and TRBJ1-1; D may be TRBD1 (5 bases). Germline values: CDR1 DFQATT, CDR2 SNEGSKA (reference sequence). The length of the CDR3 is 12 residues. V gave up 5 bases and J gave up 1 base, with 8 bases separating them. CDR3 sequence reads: CSAYRRNTEAFF. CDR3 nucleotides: TGCAGTGCTTACAGGAGGAACACTGAAGCTTTCTTT.

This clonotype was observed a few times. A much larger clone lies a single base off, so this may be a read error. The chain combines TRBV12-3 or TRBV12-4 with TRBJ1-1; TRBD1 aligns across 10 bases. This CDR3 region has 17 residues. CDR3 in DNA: TGTGCCAGCAGCAAACGGACAGGGGGAATTTGGGGGACTGAAGCTGTCTTT. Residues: CASSKRTGGIWGTEAVF.

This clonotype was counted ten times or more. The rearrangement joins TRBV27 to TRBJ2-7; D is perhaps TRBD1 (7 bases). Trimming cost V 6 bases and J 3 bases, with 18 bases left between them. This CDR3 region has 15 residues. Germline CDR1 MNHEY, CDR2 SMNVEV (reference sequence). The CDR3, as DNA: TGTGCCAGCAGCGGGGGACAGCGTCACCTCTACGAGCAGTACTTC. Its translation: CASSGGQRHLYEQYF.

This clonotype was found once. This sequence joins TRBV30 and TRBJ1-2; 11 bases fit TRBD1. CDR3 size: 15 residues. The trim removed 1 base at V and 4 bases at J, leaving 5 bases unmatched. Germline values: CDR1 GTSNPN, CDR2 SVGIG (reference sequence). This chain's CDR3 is CAWSAGQGVTYGYTF. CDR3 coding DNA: TGTGCCTGGAGTGCGGGACAGGGGGTTACCTATGGCTACACCTTC.

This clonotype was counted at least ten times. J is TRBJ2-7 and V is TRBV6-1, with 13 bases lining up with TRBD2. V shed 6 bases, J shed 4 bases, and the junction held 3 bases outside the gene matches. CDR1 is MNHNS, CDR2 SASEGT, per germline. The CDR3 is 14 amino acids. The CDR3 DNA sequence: TGTGCCAGCAGCGGACTAGCGGGAGCTTACGAGCAGTACTTC. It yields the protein CASSGLAGAYEQYF.

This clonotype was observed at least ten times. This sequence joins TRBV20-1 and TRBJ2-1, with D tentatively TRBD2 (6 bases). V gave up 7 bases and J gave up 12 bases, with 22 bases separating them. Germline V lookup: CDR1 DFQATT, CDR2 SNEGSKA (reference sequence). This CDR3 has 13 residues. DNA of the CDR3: TGCAGTGTCGTAGGGGACTGGCGGATGGGGCAGTTCTTC. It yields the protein CSVVGDWRMGQFF.

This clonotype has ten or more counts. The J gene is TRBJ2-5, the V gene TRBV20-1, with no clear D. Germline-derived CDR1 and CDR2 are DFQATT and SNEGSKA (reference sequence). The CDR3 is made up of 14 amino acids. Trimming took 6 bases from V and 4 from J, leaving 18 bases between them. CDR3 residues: CSANTLRSPETQYF. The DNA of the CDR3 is TGCAGTGCCAACACGTTAAGGAGCCCAGAGACCCAGTACTTC.

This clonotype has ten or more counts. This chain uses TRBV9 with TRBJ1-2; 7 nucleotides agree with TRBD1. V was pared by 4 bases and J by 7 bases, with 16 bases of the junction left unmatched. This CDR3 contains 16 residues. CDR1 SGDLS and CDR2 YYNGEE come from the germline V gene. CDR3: CASSSQTGPSAAGYTF. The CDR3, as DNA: TGTGCCAGCAGCTCCCAGACAGGGCCCTCTGCTGCTGGCTACACCTTC.

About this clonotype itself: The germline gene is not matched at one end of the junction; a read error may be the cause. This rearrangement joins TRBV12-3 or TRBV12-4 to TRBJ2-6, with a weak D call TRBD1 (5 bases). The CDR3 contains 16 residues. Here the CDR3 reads CASSDGRMPGANGLTF. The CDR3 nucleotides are TGTGCCAGCAGTGACGGACGGATGCCTGGGGCCAACGGCCTGACTTTC.